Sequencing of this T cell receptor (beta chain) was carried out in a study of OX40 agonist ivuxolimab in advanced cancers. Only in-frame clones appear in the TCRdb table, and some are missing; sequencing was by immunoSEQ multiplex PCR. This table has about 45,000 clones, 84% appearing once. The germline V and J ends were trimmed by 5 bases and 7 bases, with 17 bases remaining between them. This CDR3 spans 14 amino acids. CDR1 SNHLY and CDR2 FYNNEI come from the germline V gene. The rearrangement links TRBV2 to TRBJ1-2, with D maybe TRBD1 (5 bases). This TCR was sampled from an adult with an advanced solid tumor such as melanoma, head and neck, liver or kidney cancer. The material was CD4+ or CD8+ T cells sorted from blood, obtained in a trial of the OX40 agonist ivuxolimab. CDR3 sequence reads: CASSPRGLEVGYTF. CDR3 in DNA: TGTGCCAGCAGTCCCCGGGGCCTGGAGGTTGGCTACACCTTC.